Below, 2 T cell receptor beta chains from the same sample are listed, as sequenced in a study of blood T cell repertoires in COVID-19. Sequenced by immunoSEQ multiplex PCR; TCRdb stores in-frame clones only, minus some. The repertoire includes a few hundred thousand clones, about 84% of them detected once, and 12% sits in the top ten. Sequenced: peripheral blood. The receptors here all came from an elderly man with acute or convalescent COVID-19.

This clone was counted a few times. The chain links TRBV4-2 to TRBJ2-2; 9 bases map to TRBD1. The germline CDR1 and CDR2 sequences are LGHNA and YNFKEQ. After removal of 2 bases from V and 7 bases from J, the junction contained 2 bases not matched to a gene. There are 14 residues in the CDR3. The CDR3 region has the DNA TGTGCCAGCAGCCAAAGACAGGGGGACGGGGAGCTGTTTTTT. This gives the protein CASSQRQGDGELFF.

The chain links TRBV21-1 to TRBJ1-6; the table's TRBD1 call for D was not verified on the DNA. TRBV21-1 is a listed pseudogene. There are 15 residues in the CDR3. The CDR3 loop reads CASSTRTRRNSPLHF. The CDR3 coding sequence is TGTGCCAGCAGCACTCGGACACGGCGGAATTCACCCCTCCACTTT.